Listed below are T cell receptor beta chains from one sample, sequenced in a study of shared clonotypes between healthy human individuals. The method was immunoSEQ multiplex PCR; TCRdb's version includes in-frame clones alone and lacks a portion of them. The repertoire has approximately 640,000 clones, 80% to 95% of them found once; the top ten carry around a third. Sequenced sample: memory CD8+ T cells from PBMCs. The receptors were gathered from a man aged 18 to 30 in good health. Some clones in this sample may be carry-over from other donors' samples. The CDR3 runs from the conserved cysteine through the conserved F or W. Fields, in order: D gene, V gene, CDR3 length, J gene, clone size, CDR3 protein, CDR3 DNA. D genes are given only for firm matches. Size values are once, few and many counts, or a class for expanded clones, and some rows have none.

D gene: TRBD2
V gene: TRBV7-9
CDR3 length: 19
J gene: TRBJ2-1
clone size: few
CDR3 protein: CASSLREGTSGSLGNEQFF
CDR3 DNA: TGTGCCAGCAGCTTAAGAGAAGGGACTAGCGGCTCTCTAGGGAATGAGCAGTTCTTC

D gene: NA
V gene: TRBV7-8
CDR3 length: 18
J gene: TRBJ2-2
clone size: NA
CDR3 protein: CASTFRVRTTTNTGELFF
CDR3 DNA: TGTGCCAGCACCTTCAGGGTTCGGACAACGACGAACACCGGGGAGCTGTTTTTT

D gene: TRBD1
V gene: TRBV27
CDR3 length: 14
J gene: TRBJ2-2
clone size: NA
CDR3 protein: CASSPRTGDGELFF
CDR3 DNA: TGTGCCAGCAGCCCCCGGACAGGGGACGGGGAGCTGTTTTTT

D gene: NA
V gene: TRBV4-1
CDR3 length: 22
J gene: TRBJ2-2
clone size: once
CDR3 protein: CASSPLGGGWGRGNANTGELFF
CDR3 DNA: TGCGCCAGCAGCCCCCTGGGAGGAGGGTGGGGTCGAGGGAACGCGAACACCGGGGAGCTGTTTTTT

D gene: NA
V gene: TRBV11-2
CDR3 length: 12
J gene: TRBJ2-3
clone size: NA
CDR3 protein: CASSLLPDTQYF
CDR3 DNA: TGTGCCAGCAGCTTATTACCAGATACGCAGTATTTT

D gene: NA
V gene: TRBV9
CDR3 length: 13
J gene: TRBJ1-2
clone size: NA
CDR3 protein: CASSPGHPGGYTF
CDR3 DNA: TGTGCCAGCAGCCCGGGACACCCGGGCGGCTACACCTTC

D gene: NA
V gene: TRBV27
CDR3 length: 16
J gene: TRBJ2-5
clone size: NA
CDR3 protein: CASKPLSPGKQETQYF
CDR3 DNA: TGTGCCAGCAAACCCCTTTCTCCCGGGAAACAAGAGACCCAGTACTTC

D gene: TRBD2
V gene: TRBV6-5
CDR3 length: 15
J gene: TRBJ2-3
clone size: once
CDR3 protein: CASSRTSGSRNTQYF
CDR3 DNA: TGTGCCAGCAGCCGGACTAGCGGGAGTAGAAATACGCAGTATTTT

D gene: NA
V gene: TRBV10-1
CDR3 length: 14
J gene: TRBJ1-3
clone size: NA
CDR3 protein: CATRARMAGNTIYF
CDR3 DNA: TGCGCCACACGGGCCCGGATGGCTGGAAACACCATATATTTT

D gene: NA
V gene: TRBV4-3
CDR3 length: 15
J gene: TRBJ1-1
clone size: NA
CDR3 protein: CASSPAGFGGTEAFF
CDR3 DNA: TGCGCCAGCAGCCCGGCGGGGTTCGGTGGCACTGAAGCTTTCTTT

D gene: NA
V gene: TRBV19
CDR3 length: 21
J gene: TRBJ1-3
clone size: NA
CDR3 protein: CASSIAPPGHRSRRSGNTIYF
CDR3 DNA: TGTGCCAGTAGTATAGCACCACCGGGACACCGCTCTAGACGCTCTGGAAACACCATATATTTT

D gene: NA
V gene: TRBV19
CDR3 length: 12
J gene: TRBJ2-7
clone size: NA
CDR3 protein: CASEDRDYEQYF
CDR3 DNA: TGTGCCAGCGAGGACAGAGACTACGAGCAGTACTTC